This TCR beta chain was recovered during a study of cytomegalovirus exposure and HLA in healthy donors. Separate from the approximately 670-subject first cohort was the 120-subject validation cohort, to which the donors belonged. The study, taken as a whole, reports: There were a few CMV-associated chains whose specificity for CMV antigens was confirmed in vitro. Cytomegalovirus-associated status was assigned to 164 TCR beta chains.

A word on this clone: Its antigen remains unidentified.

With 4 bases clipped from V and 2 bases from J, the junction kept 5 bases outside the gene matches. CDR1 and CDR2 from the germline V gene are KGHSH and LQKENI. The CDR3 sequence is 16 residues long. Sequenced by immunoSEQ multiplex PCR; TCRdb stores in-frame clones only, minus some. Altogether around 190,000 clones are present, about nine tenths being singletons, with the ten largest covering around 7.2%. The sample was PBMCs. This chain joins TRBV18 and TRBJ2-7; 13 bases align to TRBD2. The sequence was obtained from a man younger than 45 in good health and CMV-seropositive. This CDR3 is CASSRTSGGPTYEQYF. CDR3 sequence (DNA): TGTGCCAGCTCACGGACTAGCGGGGGTCCTACCTACGAGCAGTACTTC. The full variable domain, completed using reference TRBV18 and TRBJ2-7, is NAGVMQNPRHLVRRRGQEARLRCSPMKGHSHVYWYRQLPEEGLKFMVYLQKENIIDESGMPKERFSAEFPKEGPSILRIQQVVRGDSAAYFCASSRTSGGPTYEQYFGPGTRLTVT.